This T cell receptor (beta chain) was profiled in a study of cytomegalovirus exposure and HLA in healthy donors. The wider study: Researchers found that approximately 85% of over 350 genotyped donors fell within the Caucasian-associated ancestry cluster.

Details on this clone: Antigen specificity is unknown.

With 60 Vbeta and 13 Jbeta primers, the PCR was carried out. Profiling relied on immunoSEQ multiplex PCR, and the TCRdb table lists in-frame clones only, not all of them. The data show about 160,000 clones, 75% to 90% seen once. General observations from the study: Earlier analysis found most TCR beta V segments productive about 87% or about 30% of the time. In a later analysis, most CMV-associated TCR beta chains appeared HLA-restricted. Several top significant clusters appeared, in a later analysis, to be linked to common viral pathogens.

The sequence came from a woman between 18 and 29 years old in good health and CMV-seronegative. Sequenced input: PBMCs.

CDR3 coding DNA: TGTGCCAGCAGCACCCGAATCATCACAGGGAAGAGTGGCTACACCTTC. It yields the protein CASSTRIITGKSGYTF. The chain employs TRBV27 and TRBJ1-2; D perhaps matches TRBD1 (6 bases). The V end lost 6 bases, the J end lost 7 bases, and 24 bases lay between the germline ends. CDR3 size: 16 residues. The V gene's germline CDR1 is MNHEY and CDR2 SMNVEV (reference sequence).